These 24 T cell receptor beta chains were sequenced from one sample in a study of T cell responses to AZD1222 COVID-19 vaccine. The data were produced by immunoSEQ multiplex PCR, yet TCRdb's version contains in-frame clones alone and is incomplete. The sample has fewer than 85,000 clones; 80% to 90% are singletons. Material: peripheral blood, obtained 28 days after the second AZD1222 dose. The origin of the receptors is an adult who received the AZD1222 COVID-19 vaccine.

The rearrangement links TRBV11-2 to TRBJ2-5, with D uncertain. The CDR3 loop spans 13 amino acids. V lost 1 base to trimming and J lost 5 bases, with 8 bases between them. Germline CDR1 and CDR2: SGHAT and FQNNGV. The CDR3 loop is CASSLGTLETQYF. In DNA form, the CDR3 reads TGTGCCAGCAGCTTAGGGACCCTCGAGACCCAGTACTTC.

V gene TRBV6-1 combines with J gene TRBJ1-5; D ambiguous. Germline CDR1 reads MNHNS; CDR2 reads SASEGT. The CDR3 length is 15 residues. The V end was cut by 1 base, the J end by 1 base, with 8 bases between. The CDR3 protein is CASSEGRISNQPQHF. The CDR3 nucleotides are TGTGCCAGCAGTGAAGGCAGAATAAGCAATCAGCCCCAGCATTTT.

V and J are TRBV19 and TRBJ1-2, with D hard to call. The CDR3 is 13 amino acids. The V gene's germline CDR1 is LNHDA and CDR2 SQIVND (reference sequence). Trimming removed 5 bases at V and 4 bases at J, with 11 bases between. The DNA for the CDR3 is TGTGCCAGTAGTCCCGACTGGGGCTATGGCTACACCTTC. It encodes CASSPDWGYGYTF.

The V gene is TRBV15, the J gene TRBJ2-7, with 8 positions matching TRBD1. With 5 bases clipped from V and 2 bases from J, the junction kept 5 bases outside the gene matches. The CDR3 covers 14 residues. Germline assignment: CDR1 LNHNV and CDR2 YYDKDF (reference sequence). The CDR3 sequence: CATSGQGTPYEQYF. In DNA form, the CDR3 reads TGTGCCACCAGCGGACAGGGAACCCCCTACGAGCAGTACTTC.

This chain uses TRBV19 with TRBJ1-6; 10 positions match TRBD1. Looked up from germline, CDR1 is LNHDA and CDR2 is SQIVND (reference sequence). The CDR3 is made up of 15 amino acids. V shed 6 bases, J shed 6 bases, and the junction held 5 bases outside the gene matches. The CDR3 DNA reads TGTGCCAGTAGGACAGGGGGCAGTCGTAATTCACCCCTCCACTTT. It codes for CASRTGGSRNSPLHF.

This clone was detected only once. This chain links TRBV9 with TRBJ2-3; 12 nucleotides match TRBD2. J lost 2 bases, V lost 4 bases, and 5 bases had no gene match. The CDR3 covers 16 residues. Germline values: CDR1 SGDLS, CDR2 YYNGEE. The CDR3 nucleotides are TGTGCCAGCAGCCTAACTAGCGGGGGGCCCACAGATACGCAGTATTTT. Translating gives CASSLTSGGPTDTQYF.

This clone has a handful of counts. This chain connects TRBV5-4 to TRBJ2-1, with 7 bases identical to TRBD1. The CDR3 spans 14 residues. CDR1 is SGHNT, CDR2 YYREEE, per germline (reference sequence). After removal of 5 bases from V and 4 bases from J, the junction contained 6 bases not matched to a gene. The CDR3 region has the DNA TGTGCCAGCAGAACCGGACAGGTTTACAATGAGCAGTTCTTC. It is translated as CASRTGQVYNEQFF.

J is TRBJ2-3 and V is TRBV7-2, with 11 bases aligning to TRBD2. Germline V gene lookup returns CDR1 SGHTA and CDR2 FQGNSA. The V gene end was trimmed by 2 bases and the J gene end by 4 bases; junction bases not matched to a gene: 2. The CDR3 is made up of 15 amino acids. The CDR3 here is CASSLPTSGADTQYF. The CDR3 DNA reads as TGTGCCAGCAGCTTACCGACTAGCGGGGCAGATACGCAGTATTTT. Drawing the rest from reference TRBV7-2 and TRBJ2-3, the complete variable domain is GAGVSQSPSNKVTEKGKDVELRCDPISGHTALYWYRQSLGQGLEFLIYFQGNSAPDKSGLPSDRFSAERTGGSVSTLTIQRTQQEDSAVYLCASSLPTSGADTQYFGPGTRLTVL.

This chain joins TRBV11-2 and TRBJ2-3; D is unclear. This CDR3 is 12 amino acids long. Germline CDR1 reads SGHAT; CDR2 reads FQNNGV. Trimming shortened V by 3 bases and J by 8 bases, and 9 bases separated the two germline ends. CDR3 loop: CASSLSGATQYF. The CDR3 region has the DNA TGTGCCAGCAGCTTGTCCGGAGCTACGCAGTATTTT.

The rearrangement joins TRBV19 to TRBJ1-2, with 7 bases fitting TRBD1. Germline CDR1 reads LNHDA; CDR2 reads SQIVND (reference sequence). This CDR3 contains 13 residues. V lost 4 bases, J lost 5 bases, and 4 bases stayed unmatched. As DNA, the CDR3 is TGTGCCAGTAGTACCGACAGGGTTTATGGCTACACCTTC. It codes for CASSTDRVYGYTF.

The rearrangement uses TRBV13 and TRBJ1-2; TRBD1 matches at 10 bases. CDR1 and CDR2 (germline): PRHDT, FYEKMQ (reference sequence). V shed 5 bases, J shed 4 bases, and the junction held 4 bases outside the gene matches. The CDR3 is 14 amino acids. The CDR3 DNA reads TGTGCCAGCAGCCGGGACAGGGGTTCCTATGGCTACACCTTC. Protein product: CASSRDRGSYGYTF.

The chain recombines TRBV5-6 with TRBJ1-6; maybe TRBD1 (6 bases). Trimming removed 1 base from V and 7 bases from J, with 9 bases in between. Per the germline V gene, CDR1 is SGHDT and CDR2 is YYEEEE. This CDR3 spans 14 amino acids. The CDR3 region has the DNA TGTGCCAGCAGCTTGCCGGACAGCAATTCACCCCTCCACTTT. Its protein is CASSLPDSNSPLHF.

The chain links TRBV2 to TRBJ2-2, with a possible D match to TRBD2 (7 bases). The CDR3 covers 13 residues. Germline assignment: CDR1 SNHLY and CDR2 FYNNEI. Deletions cut 4 bases from V and 6 bases from J, with 9 bases between. For the CDR3, the DNA is TGTGCCAGCAGTGTAGGGGGGGCCGGGGAGCTGTTTTTT. Protein: CASSVGGAGELFF.

The chain carries TRBV6-5 and TRBJ2-1; TRBD2 might be the D (7 bases). Trimming removed 1 base from V and 7 bases from J, with 14 bases in between. The germline V gene encodes CDR1 MNHEY and CDR2 SVGAGI. This CDR3 spans 15 amino acids. The CDR3 protein is CASSYWGRGGNEQFF. CDR3 DNA: TGTGCCAGCAGTTACTGGGGCAGGGGAGGGAATGAGCAGTTCTTC.

The chain combines TRBV28 with TRBJ2-3; tentatively, D is TRBD1 (6 bases). The CDR3 spans 15 residues. The germline V gene has CDR1 MDHEN and CDR2 SYDVKM. The V end was cut by 2 bases, the J end by 2 bases, with 11 bases between. CDR3 DNA: TGTGCCAGCAGTTTACGTGGACAGCTCACAGATACGCAGTATTTT. It codes for CASSLRGQLTDTQYF.

V gene TRBV25-1 combines with J gene TRBJ2-7, with 7 bases fitting TRBD1. From germline, CDR1 is MGHDK and CDR2 SYGVNS. The V gene end was trimmed by 4 bases and the J gene end by 1 base; junction bases not matched to a gene: 10. The CDR3 contains 16 residues. The CDR3 sequence is CASSAPSGTVSYEQYF. CDR3 nucleotides: TGTGCCAGCAGTGCTCCCTCCGGGACAGTATCCTACGAGCAGTACTTC.

The sample holds a few counts of this clone. This chain uses TRBV11-2 with TRBJ1-1, with D possibly being TRBD1 (5 bases). Germline CDR1 SGHAT, CDR2 FQNNGV. V lost 2 bases to trimming and J lost 1 base, with 17 bases between them. This CDR3 comprises 17 residues. Written as DNA, the CDR3 is TGTGCCAGCAGCTTAACCCTGGAGGGGTGGGGGAACACTGAAGCTTTCTTT. Protein: CASSLTLEGWGNTEAFF.

The chain combines TRBV7-2 with TRBJ2-7; D perhaps matches TRBD2 (7 bases). CDR1 and CDR2 from the germline V gene are SGHTA and FQGNSA. This CDR3 has 15 amino acids. V gave up 5 bases and J gave up 3 bases, with 17 bases separating them. The CDR3 loop is CASSGGGRAVYEQYF. CDR3 bases: TGTGCCAGCAGCGGGGGGGGCAGGGCCGTCTACGAGCAGTACTTC.

The chain is built from TRBV9 and TRBJ2-2; weak D call: TRBD1 (6 bases). CDR3 size: 18 residues. The V end lost 0 bases, the J end lost 2 bases, and 17 bases lay between the germline ends. CDR1 is SGDLS, CDR2 YYNGEE, per germline. CDR3 coding DNA: TGTGCCAGCAGCGTAGTACGAGGTGCAGGGGTTAACACCGGGGAGCTGTTTTTT. Translated: CASSVVRGAGVNTGELFF.

The chain recombines TRBV6-2 or TRBV6-3 with TRBJ1-5; 9 bases line up with TRBD1. CDR1 is MNHEY, CDR2 SVGEGT, per germline. V lost 3 bases, J lost 0 bases, and 9 bases stayed unmatched. The CDR3 loop spans 18 amino acids. As DNA, the CDR3 is TGTGCCAGCAGTTATGCTCCTGGACAGGGGCATAGCAATCAGCCCCAGCATTTT. Encoded protein: CASSYAPGQGHSNQPQHF.

This chain joins TRBV9 and TRBJ1-6, with a weak D call TRBD1 (5 bases). Germline V gives CDR1 SGDLS, CDR2 YYNGEE. With 7 bases removed from V and 7 bases from J, the gap between germline ends came to 15 bases. The length of the CDR3 is 14 residues. CDR3 in amino acids: CASSRDVGNSPLHF. The CDR3 nucleotides read TGTGCCAGCTCCAGGGACGTAGGGAATTCACCCCTCCACTTT.

The V and J genes are TRBV5-1 and TRBJ2-2; 7 bases match TRBD1. The germline V gene has CDR1 SGHRS and CDR2 YFSETQ. Trimming cost V 4 bases and J 0 bases; bases outside gene matches: 6. There are 16 residues in the CDR3. CDR3 DNA sequence: TGCGCCAGCAGCCCAACGGGACAGCCGAACACCGGGGAGCTGTTTTTT. Protein: CASSPTGQPNTGELFF.

The chain carries TRBV28 and TRBJ1-2, with D unresolved. CDR1 and CDR2 from the germline V gene are MDHEN and SYDVKM. The CDR3 is 15 amino acids. Trimming cost V 5 bases and J 6 bases, with 19 bases left between them. CDR3 sequence: CASSPGQVGNHGYTF. The CDR3 DNA reads TGTGCCAGCAGTCCCGGGCAGGTGGGGAATCATGGCTACACCTTC.

This rearrangement joins TRBV18 to TRBJ1-2, with TRBD1 identical over 8 bases. The CDR3 is 13 residues long. CDR1 and CDR2 (germline): KGHSH, LQKENI. The V gene end was trimmed by 4 bases and the J gene end by 6 bases; junction bases not matched to a gene: 4. The CDR3: CASSLNRGDGYTF. CDR3 nucleotides: TGTGCCAGCTCACTAAACAGGGGGGATGGCTACACCTTC.